Reported below is one T cell receptor beta chain. The antigen it binds to is not known. One base away there is no much larger clone; base qualities are not given. This record comes from a study of T cell responses to AZD1222 COVID-19 vaccine (dated by TCRdb to the early 2020s). With respect to the entire study: TCR sequencing covered 230 to 250 trial participants: 207 given two doses of AZD1222 and 26 given two doses of MenACWY control vaccine. Trial participants were enrolled by age into 18-55, 56-69 and 70-plus year subgroups, with roughly 160, 29 and 62 TCR-sequenced participants respectively. Study-level results and caveats: Because no day 14 peak-response samples were available, the repertoires could be characterized only after the peak T cell response. Conclusions about previously exposed vaccinees are limited because only six or seven AZD1222 recipients were SARS-CoV-2 seropositive at baseline. Vaccine-associated CD4 TCRs spanned the whole spike protein, with dominant responses in regions 160-218 and 743-854. In the small 56-69-year group, the increase in depth fell short of significance, most likely because of low power. Most participants were white British and females outnumbered males, and the authors suggested that clonal diversity may have been underestimated. Epitopes outside the regions mutated in the B.1.351 and B.1.1.7 variants were reportedly recognized by nearly half of the unique spike-specific TCRs. After two AZD1222 doses, both the breadth and the depth of spike-specific TCRs were significantly higher than at day 0 and than in MenACWY recipients.

V was cut back by 2 bases and J by 2 bases, leaving a gap of 8 bases between them. Looking up the germline V gene yields CDR1 SGHRS and CDR2 YFSETQ. Measured from the cysteine to the phenylalanine, the CDR3 is 14 residues long. The DNA shown is the 42-base CDR3, in frame from base 1. The CDR3 regions of human TCRbeta chains were analyzed by immunosequencing. The study's own analysis went as follows. TCRs in the repertoires were compared against a reference library of SARS-CoV-2-specific TCRs that had been generated with the MIRA antigen-specificity platform. Breadth was defined as the fraction of unique TCRs that were SARS-CoV-2-associated, and depth was defined as the fraction of total T cells that were SARS-CoV-2-associated. Using the MIRA data, each spike-specific TCR was assigned both to the spike region to which the TCR was reactive and to a CD4 or CD8 class. Log10-transformed breadth and depth values were compared by one-way ANOVA with Sidak's multiple comparisons tests. In its TCRdb copy, this immuneACCESS table keeps in-frame sequences only and misses some clones. Where compared with another copy, unresolved V genes explain less than half of these, and the others have no known cause. V and J calls and clone size are copied from that table; D and trimming were computed from the DNA. For this sample there are around 25,000 clones; roughly 87% appear just once. Of the sample, around a third is held by the ten largest clones.

In light of the paper, this sample's time point label describes: about 28 days (+/-7) after the second vaccine dose. AZD1222 recipients with second doses at about 4 weeks or about 12 weeks were pooled, because spike-specific TCR depth and breadth did not differ between schedules. The vaccinee samples were drawn from two UK trials, COV001 and COV002, one of which was a single-blind randomized controlled phase 2/3 trial testing AZD1222 (ChAdOx1 nCoV-19) in healthy adults. Trial participant PBMC samples were collected at day 0 and day 28 after the second dose for TCRbeta chain sequencing. This receptor was obtained from an adult who received the AZD1222 COVID-19 vaccine. Recombination connected TRBV5-1 to TRBJ2-1; the D gene assignment is perhaps TRBD1 or TRBD2, with each matching 5 bases. This specimen was peripheral blood, taken 28 days after the second AZD1222 dose. For the CDR3, the sequence is CASSFGTAYNEQFF. Here is the DNA: TGCGCCAGCAGCTTCGGGACGGCCTACAATGAGCAGTTCTTC.